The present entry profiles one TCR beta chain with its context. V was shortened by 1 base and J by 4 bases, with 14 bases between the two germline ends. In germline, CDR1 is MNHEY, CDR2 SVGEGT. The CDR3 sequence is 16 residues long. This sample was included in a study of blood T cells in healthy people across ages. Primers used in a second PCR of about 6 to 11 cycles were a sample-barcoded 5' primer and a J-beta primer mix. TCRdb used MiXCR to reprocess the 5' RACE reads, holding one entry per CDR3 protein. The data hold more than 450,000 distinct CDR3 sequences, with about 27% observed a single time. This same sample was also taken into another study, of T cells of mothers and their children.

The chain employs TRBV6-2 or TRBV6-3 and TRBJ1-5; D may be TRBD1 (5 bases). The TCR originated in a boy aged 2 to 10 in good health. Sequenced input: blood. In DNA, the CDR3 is TGTGCCAGCAGTTACTTGACCGGGACCCGTAATCAGCCCCAGCATTTT. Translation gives CASSYLTGTRNQPQHF.